The TCR beta chain described here comes from a study of T cells expressing NK-cell markers. Germline V gene data show CDR1 as LGHNA and CDR2 as YSLEER. This CDR3 spans 15 amino acids. TCRdb derives one entry per CDR3 protein from the 5' RACE reads, leaving out DNA. The sample data list 2,500 to 4,000 distinct CDR3 sequences. The source of this sequence is a woman under 30 in good health. Sequencing was performed on blood T cells: a sorted CD56 or NKG2C T cell subset, CD4+ or CD8+ T cells, or bulk PBMC T cells (not recorded which). J is TRBJ1-2 and V is TRBV4-3. CDR3: CASSQDLLGDYGYTF.